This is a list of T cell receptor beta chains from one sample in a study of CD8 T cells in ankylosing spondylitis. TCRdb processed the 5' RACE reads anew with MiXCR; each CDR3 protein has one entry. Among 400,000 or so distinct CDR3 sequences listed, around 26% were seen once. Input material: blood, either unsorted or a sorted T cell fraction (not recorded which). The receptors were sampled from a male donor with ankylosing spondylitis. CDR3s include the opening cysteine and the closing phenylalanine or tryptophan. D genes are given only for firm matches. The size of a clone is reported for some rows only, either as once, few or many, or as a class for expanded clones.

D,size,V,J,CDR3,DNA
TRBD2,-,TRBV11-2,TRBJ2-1,CASSLALAGVDEQFF,TGTGCCAGCAGCTTAGCACTAGCGGGAGTCGATGAGCAGTTCTTC
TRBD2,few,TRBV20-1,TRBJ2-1,CSARAGDDEQFF,TGCAGTGCTAGGGCGGGAGACGATGAGCAGTTCTTC
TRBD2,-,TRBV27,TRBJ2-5,CASRGTSRETQYF,TGTGCCTCAAGGGGGACTAGCCGAGAGACCCAGTACTTC
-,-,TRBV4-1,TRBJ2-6,CASAGTRSSGANVLTF,TGCGCCAGTGCTGGGACCCGAAGCTCTGGGGCCAACGTCCTGACTTTC
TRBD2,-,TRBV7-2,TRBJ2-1,CASSWTSGGHNEQFF,TGTGCCAGCAGTTGGACTAGCGGGGGGCACAATGAGCAGTTCTTC
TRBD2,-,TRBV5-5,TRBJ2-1,CASSLGDGGRENEQFF,TGTGCCAGCAGCTTGGGCGACGGGGGGAGGGAGAATGAGCAGTTCTTC
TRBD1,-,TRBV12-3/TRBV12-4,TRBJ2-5,CASSLFQAQGETQYF,TGTGCCAGCAGTTTATTTCAGGCACAGGGGGAGACCCAGTACTTC
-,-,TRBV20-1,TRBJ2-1,CSAKDPGSYNEQFF,TGCAGTGCTAAAGACCCTGGCTCCTACAATGAGCAGTTCTTC
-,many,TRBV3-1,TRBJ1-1,CASSQLGLNTEAFF,TGTGCCAGCAGCCAATTAGGGTTGAACACTGAAGCTTTCTTT
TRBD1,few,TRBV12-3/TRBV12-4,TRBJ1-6,CASRATGSNSPLHF,TGTGCCAGCAGAGCGACAGGGTCGAATTCACCCCTCCACTTT
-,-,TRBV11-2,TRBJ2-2,CASSPGRGRGELFF,TGTGCCAGCAGCCCCGGGCGGGGAAGGGGGGAGCTGTTTTTT
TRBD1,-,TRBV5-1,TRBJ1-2,CASSVATAQGAYGYTF,TGCGCCAGCAGCGTCGCTACGGCGCAGGGGGCGTATGGCTACACCTTC
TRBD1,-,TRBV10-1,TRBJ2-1,CASSGGQHNEQFF,TGCGCCAGCAGTGGGGGACAGCACAATGAGCAGTTCTTC
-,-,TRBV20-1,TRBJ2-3,CSARVANSDTQYF,TGCAGTGCTAGAGTAGCCAACTCAGATACGCAGTATTTT
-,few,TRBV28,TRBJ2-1,CASTTLSGPDNEQFF,TGTGCCAGCACCACCCTGAGCGGGCCGGACAATGAGCAGTTCTTC
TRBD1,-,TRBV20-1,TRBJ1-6,CSARRDSYSPLHF,TGCAGTGCTAGACGGGACAGCTATTCACCCCTCCACTTT
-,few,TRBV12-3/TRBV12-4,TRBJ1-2,CASSRTTNYGYTF,TGTGCCAGCAGCCGGACAACTAACTATGGCTACACCTTC
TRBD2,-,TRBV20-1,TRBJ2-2,CSANLAGGTGELFF,TGCAGTGCCAATCTAGCGGGGGGGACCGGGGAGCTGTTTTTT